The 17 T cell receptor beta chains given below trace back to one sample, sequenced in a study of response to subunit inactivated influenza vaccine. TCRdb processed the RT-PCR reads anew with MiXCR; each CDR3 protein has one entry. The profile covers some 850,000 distinct CDR3 sequences, with roughly 18% appearing a single time and around 9.9% taken by the ten largest. The material was PBMCs from blood, obtained around 5 days after vaccination. These receptors all come from a man in his fifties who received an inactivated influenza vaccine.

The CDR3 nucleotides read TGTGCCACCAGCACCGGACGGGCGAACACCGGGGAGCTGTTTTTT. Protein: CATSTGRANTGELFF. This chain connects TRBV15 to TRBJ2-2; D is uncertain. The germline CDR1 and CDR2 sequences are LNHNV and YYDKDF (reference sequence). The germline V and J ends were trimmed by 4 bases and 0 bases, with 9 bases remaining between them. The CDR3 consists of 15 residues.

This clonotype was detected ten times or more. This chain uses TRBV12-3 or TRBV12-4 with TRBJ2-2; possible D gene TRBD1, 6 bases. CDR3 length: 13 amino acids. The V end was cut by 3 bases, the J end by 10 bases, with 12 bases between. Here the CDR3 DNA reads TGTGCCAGCAGTTTTGGGGGCGGCCTGGAGCTGTTTTTT. It codes for CASSFGGGLELFF.

This clonotype was seen a few times. The rearrangement joins TRBV20-1 to TRBJ2-7; TRBD1 matches at 8 bases. V gave up 6 bases and J gave up 0 bases; unmatched junction bases: 7. CDR3 length: 14 residues. Germline CDR1 DFQATT, CDR2 SNEGSKA (reference sequence). The CDR3 spells CSATGQVNSYEQYF. The DNA of the CDR3 is TGCAGTGCAACGGGACAGGTGAACTCCTACGAGCAGTACTTC.

This clonotype came up a few times. The V gene is TRBV12-3 or TRBV12-4, the J gene TRBJ2-2; possible D gene TRBD2, 5 bases. CDR3 size: 15 residues. V lost 8 bases and J lost 9, with 22 bases in between. CDR3 sequence reads: CASANRGYGARELFF. CDR3 coding DNA: TGTGCCAGCGCTAATAGAGGGTATGGTGCAAGGGAGCTGTTTTTT.

This clonotype was detected a few times. This CDR3 reads CASSPAYRTSYGYTF. The CDR3 bases are TGTGCCAGCAGTCCTGCTTACAGGACTAGCTATGGCTACACCTTC. The V and J genes are TRBV12-3 or TRBV12-4 and TRBJ1-2; possibly TRBD1 for D (5 bases). Trimming cost V 5 bases and J 4 bases, with 17 bases left between them. The CDR3 has 15 amino acids.

This rearrangement joins TRBV5-1 to TRBJ2-7, with 7 bases matching TRBD1. The germline V gene encodes CDR1 SGHRS and CDR2 YFSETQ. Trimming took 0 bases from V and 4 from J; bases not matched to a gene: 7. The CDR3 runs to 15 residues. DNA for the CDR3: TGCGCCAGCAGCTTGGTCAGGGGGAGTAATTACGAGCAGTACTTC. This encodes CASSLVRGSNYEQYF.

This clonotype turned up a few times. The rearrangement joins TRBV6-1 to TRBJ1-4; D uncertain. Trimming stripped 6 bases from V and 0 bases from J, with 11 bases between. Germline V gene data show CDR1 as MNHNS and CDR2 as SASEGT. This CDR3 region has 15 residues. The CDR3 nucleotides are TGTGCCAGCAGGGACCCCGGGGCAACTAATGAAAAACTGTTTTTT. It is translated as CASRDPGATNEKLFF.

In its sample, this clonotype was seen a few times. J is TRBJ1-2 and V is TRBV20-1; the D gene is possibly TRBD1 (6 bases). The CDR3 is made up of 16 amino acids. V was cut by 0 bases and J by 6 bases, with 20 bases left in between. Germline assignment: CDR1 DFQATT and CDR2 SNEGSKA (reference sequence). The CDR3 coding sequence is TGCAGTGCTAGAGATGAGGGGACACATAAGTTGCATGGCTACACCTTC. Its protein product is CSARDEGTHKLHGYTF.

About this clonotype: A much larger clone lies a single base off, so this may be a read error. This chain uses TRBV20-1 with TRBJ2-3; weak D call: TRBD1 (6 bases). Germline V gene data show CDR1 as DFQATT and CDR2 as SNEGSKA (reference sequence). This CDR3 comprises 16 residues. The CDR3 coding sequence is TGCTGTGCTAGAGGCGACAGGCCCCCTCCCGGGGATACGCAGTATTTT. This encodes CCARGDRPPPGDTQYF.

This clonotype came up a few times. V usage is TRBV28 and J usage is TRBJ1-2; 8 bases agree with TRBD1. The junction had 10 bases not matched to a gene; V was cut back by 4 bases and J by 3 bases. Germline V gene lookup returns CDR1 MDHEN and CDR2 SYDVKM. The CDR3 totals 16 residues. The CDR3 is CASSSPTGARYYGYTF. Written as DNA, the CDR3 is TGTGCCAGCAGTTCCCCGACAGGGGCGCGCTACTATGGCTACACCTTC.

In this sample, this clonotype turned up a few times. V usage is TRBV28 and J usage is TRBJ2-7; no firm D call. V lost 4 bases to trimming and J lost 0 bases, with 13 bases between them. CDR1 is MDHEN and CDR2 is SYDVKM in the germline V gene. There are 15 residues in the CDR3. The CDR3 DNA reads TGTGCCAGCAGTTGGGCGAAACAGAGCTCCTACGAGCAGTACTTC. It specifies CASSWAKQSSYEQYF.

The chain is built from TRBV6-6 and TRBJ1-5, with D perhaps matching TRBD1 (6 bases). Looked up from germline, CDR1 is MNHNY and CDR2 is SVGAGI (reference sequence). V gave up 8 bases and J gave up 8 bases, with 13 bases separating them. The length of the CDR3 is 12 residues. CDR3 nucleotide sequence: TGTGCCAGCCAACAGGGTTTTGAGCCCCAGCATTTT. Translation: CASQQGFEPQHF.

This clonotype was seen at least ten times. The chain is built from TRBV20-1 and TRBJ2-1; 10 bases are shared with TRBD2. The CDR3 loop spans 14 amino acids. Germline values: CDR1 DFQATT, CDR2 SNEGSKA (reference sequence). The junction had 4 bases not matched to a gene; V was cut back by 3 bases and J by 5 bases. The CDR3 here is CSARSGRGDNEQFF. As DNA, the CDR3 is TGCAGTGCTAGGAGCGGGAGGGGCGACAATGAGCAGTTCTTC.

The table lists this clonotype with a few counts. The genes are TRBV20-1 and TRBJ2-5; weak D call: TRBD2 (5 bases). V lost 3 bases, J lost 4 bases, and 24 bases lay in between. Germline assignment: CDR1 DFQATT and CDR2 SNEGSKA (reference sequence). This CDR3 contains 17 residues. The CDR3 loop reads CSASVSWRVGFGETQYF. The CDR3 nucleotides are TGCAGTGCTAGTGTTTCGTGGCGGGTGGGTTTCGGAGAGACCCAGTACTTC.

The chain is built from TRBV21-1 and TRBJ2-3; the table's D call, TRBD2, has no DNA check behind it. TRBV21-1 is a pseudogene. The CDR3 has 17 residues. The CDR3 bases are TGTGCCAGCACCGAATGTCTAGCGGGGGGAAACACAGATACGCAGTATTTT. Translation: CASTECLAGGNTDTQYF.

The rearrangement links TRBV29-1 to TRBJ2-5, with D possibly being TRBD1 (5 bases). Germline V gives CDR1 SQVTM, CDR2 ANQGSEA. The V and J ends lost 4 bases and 2 bases respectively, with 8 bases between them. The CDR3 runs 12 residues. For the CDR3, the DNA is TGCAGCGTTGGTGACAGACAAGAGACCCAGTACTTC. It yields the protein CSVGDRQETQYF.

The chain recombines TRBV20-1 with TRBJ2-5; the D is unclear. V lost 0 bases and J lost 5, with 13 bases in between. There are 14 residues in the CDR3. CDR1 is DFQATT, CDR2 SNEGSKA, per germline (reference sequence). CDR3 protein: CSARDLVARETQYF. In nucleotides, the CDR3 is TGCAGTGCTAGAGATTTAGTAGCTCGCGAGACCCAGTACTTC.